This T cell receptor beta chain is drawn from a study of patients and donors after allogeneic stem cell transplantation. One entry per CDR3 protein results from TCRdb running MiXCR on the RT-PCR reads. Of 150,000 to 200,000 distinct CDR3 sequences listed, around two fifths were seen once; the top ten hold around 35%. Trimming removed 0 bases at V and 2 bases at J, with 10 bases between. The CDR3 sequence is 15 residues long. Germline assignment: CDR1 MNHEY and CDR2 SMNVEV (reference sequence). What was sequenced was blood, either unsorted or a sorted T cell fraction (not recorded which). This TCR came from a human donor who was either an allogeneic HSCT recipient or a stem cell or donor lymphocyte infusion donor (not recorded which). It is not recorded whose cells these are; they may come from a transplant donor. The J gene is TRBJ1-1, the V gene TRBV27, with D uncertain. The CDR3 DNA reads as TGTGCCAGCAGTTTATCGTCCGGACTCAACACTGAAGCTTTCTTT. Residues: CASSLSSGLNTEAFF.